This paragraph reports one T cell receptor beta chain. Its recognized antigen is unknown. No base-level quality is on record; no much larger clone is a single base apart. Whole blood was collected in K2EDTA tubes by collaborating institutions according to the institutions' own protocols. For TCRbeta analysis, collaborators shipped samples in one of three forms: frozen whole blood, isolated PBMCs, or DNA extracted from either of those sample types. This sample was included in a study of blood T cell repertoires in COVID-19 (TCRdb year 2020). In terms of the full investigation: Samples from collaborators originated in the United States, Italy and Spain and spanned both the acute and convalescent phases of COVID-19. The material from the prospective study consisted of cDNA or gDNA derived from T cells, B-cell-depleted T cells, or PBMCs. Sample metadata almost always included a de-identified subject ID, COVID-19 status, age in years and sex. The samples were drawn from the first 160 participants of the ongoing ImmuneRACE study and from 1,254 subjects provided by 6 global collaborators. Where HLA class I and class II types were available, the types were taken from metadata supplied by the sample provider, not from assay-based typing. A freely available public database, intended as a resource for researchers studying the immune response to SARS-CoV-2, is where the repertoires were released. Subjects who had been exposed to COVID-19, were actively infected with it, or had recovered from it provided the deeply sampled blood TCRbeta repertoires that made up the dataset.

TCRbeta CDR3 regions were amplified from genomic DNA using the immunoSEQ Assay, a bias-controlled multiplex PCR. The authors processed their data as follows. Nucleated cell counts per sample were estimated from amplification of reference gene primers within the assay. To quantify the absolute abundance of each unique TCRbeta CDR3 rearrangement, sequence reads were collapsed and filtered. For each sample, productive Simpson clonality was calculated by taking the square root of Simpson's diversity index across productive rearrangements. TCRdb re-hosts the immuneACCESS table, in-frame sequences only. Its copies lack some clones; in the studies checked, an unresolved V gene accounts for under half of them, and the cause for the rest is not known. Clonal size and the V and J genes are those of that table, whereas D and trimming came from the DNA. Across this sample there are about 64,000 clones, with about 70% seen only once. The ten biggest clones cover approximately 5.6% of the sample.

The study at large found these results: How much clinical and demographic metadata was included differed by source and by participant, and the metadata was provided uncurated.

The TCR sequence derives from a human donor in a cohort sampled during active COVID-19. Input material: peripheral blood.

The bases read TGTGCCAGCAGCCAAGGGGCCGGGACTAGCGTGATGGAGACCCAGTACTTC. This yields the protein CASSQGAGTSVMETQYF. Rearrangement joined TRBV4-2 to TRBJ2-5; TRBD2 matches 10 bases in the middle. Trimming takes 1 base off V and 5 bases off J; junction bases not matched to a gene: 10. Sequences LGHNA (CDR1) and YNFKEQ (CDR2) are obtained from the germline V gene. The CDR3 numbers 17 residues from cysteine through phenylalanine. Only the CDR3 portion is preserved as DNA: 51 bases, with reading frame beginning at the first base.